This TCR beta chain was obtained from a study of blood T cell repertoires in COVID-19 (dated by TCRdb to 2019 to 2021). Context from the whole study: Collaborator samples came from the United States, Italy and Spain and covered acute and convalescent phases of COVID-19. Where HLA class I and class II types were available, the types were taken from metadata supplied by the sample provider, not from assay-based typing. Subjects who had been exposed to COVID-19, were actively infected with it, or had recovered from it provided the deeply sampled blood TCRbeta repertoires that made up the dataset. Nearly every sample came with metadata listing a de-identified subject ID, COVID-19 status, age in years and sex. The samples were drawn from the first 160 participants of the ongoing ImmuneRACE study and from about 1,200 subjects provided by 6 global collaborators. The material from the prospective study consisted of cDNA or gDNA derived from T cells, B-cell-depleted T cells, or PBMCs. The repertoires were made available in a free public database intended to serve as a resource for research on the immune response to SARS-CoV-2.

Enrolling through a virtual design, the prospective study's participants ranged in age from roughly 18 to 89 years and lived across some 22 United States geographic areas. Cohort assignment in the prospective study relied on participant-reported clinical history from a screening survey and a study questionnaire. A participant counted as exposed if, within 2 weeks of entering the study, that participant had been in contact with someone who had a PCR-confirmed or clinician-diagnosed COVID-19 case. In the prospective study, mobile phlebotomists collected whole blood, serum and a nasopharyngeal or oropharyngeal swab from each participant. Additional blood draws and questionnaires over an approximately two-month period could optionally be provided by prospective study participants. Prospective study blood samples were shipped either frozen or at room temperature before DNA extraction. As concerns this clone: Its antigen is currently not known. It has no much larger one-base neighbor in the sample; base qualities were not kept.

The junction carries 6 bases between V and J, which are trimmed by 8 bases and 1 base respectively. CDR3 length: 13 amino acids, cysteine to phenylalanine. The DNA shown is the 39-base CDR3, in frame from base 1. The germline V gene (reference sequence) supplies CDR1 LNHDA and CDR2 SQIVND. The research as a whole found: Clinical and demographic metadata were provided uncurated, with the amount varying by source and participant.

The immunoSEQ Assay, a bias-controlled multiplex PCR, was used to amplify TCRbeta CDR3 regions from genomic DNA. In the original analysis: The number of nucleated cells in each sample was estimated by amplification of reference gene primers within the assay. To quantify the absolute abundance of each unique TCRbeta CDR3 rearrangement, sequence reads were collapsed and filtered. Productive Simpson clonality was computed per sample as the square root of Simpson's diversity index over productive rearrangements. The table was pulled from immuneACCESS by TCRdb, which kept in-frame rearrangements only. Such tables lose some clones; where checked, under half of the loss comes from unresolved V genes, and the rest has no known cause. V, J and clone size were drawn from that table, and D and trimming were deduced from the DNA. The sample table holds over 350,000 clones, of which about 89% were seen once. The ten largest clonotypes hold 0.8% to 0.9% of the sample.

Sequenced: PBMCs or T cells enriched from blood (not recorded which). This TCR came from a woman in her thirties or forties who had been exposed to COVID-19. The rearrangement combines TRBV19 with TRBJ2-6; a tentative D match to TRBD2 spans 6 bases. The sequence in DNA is TGTGCCAGTGGGAGGTCTGGGGCCAACGTCCTGACTTTC. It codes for CASGRSGANVLTF.